This passage covers 15 T cell receptor beta chains from one sample sequenced in a study of monozygotic twins with inflammatory bowel disease. With the 5' RACE reads reprocessed, TCRdb shows one record per CDR3 protein and no DNA. This listing includes around 380,000 distinct CDR3 sequences. The sequenced sample was blood. These receptor sequences come from a human donor with ulcerative colitis or Crohn's disease, or a healthy co-twin of an affected twin (not recorded which).

This rearrangement joins TRBV2 to TRBJ1-1; as DNA is missing, the TRBD1 call by TCRdb cannot be tested. Per the germline V gene, CDR1 is SNHLY and CDR2 is FYNNEI. The CDR3 spans 15 residues. The CDR3: CASKVRTAKNTEAFF.

V usage is TRBV6-5 and J usage is TRBJ2-2; the D call from TCRdb, TRBD2, cannot be confirmed without DNA. Germline CDR1 and CDR2: MNHEY and SVGAGI. This CDR3 comprises 18 residues. The CDR3 loop is CASSYPGLAGGLGGELFF.

The chain has TRBV5-4 and TRBJ2-5; absent DNA, TCRdb's TRBD1 call cannot be checked. Germline CDR1 reads SGHNT; CDR2 reads YYREEE (reference sequence). CDR3 length: 12 residues. CDR3 region: CAGGQGQETQYF.

The chain links TRBV9 to TRBJ2-3; checking the TCRdb D call of TRBD1 is not possible without DNA. Germline CDR1 is SGDLS and CDR2 is YYNGEE. This CDR3 contains 14 residues. This CDR3 reads CASSHGGSTDTQYF.

V gene TRBV19 combines with J gene TRBJ1-5. CDR1 and CDR2 from the germline V gene are LNHDA and SQIVND (reference sequence). The CDR3 has 13 amino acids. CDR3 region: CASSIVPVEPQHF.

The CDR3 spells CASRMGRSNSPLHF. The chain has TRBV2 and TRBJ1-6; checking the TCRdb D call of TRBD1 is not possible without DNA. The germline V gene has CDR1 SNHLY and CDR2 FYNNEI. The CDR3 runs to 14 residues. Filled out from reference TRBV2 and TRBJ1-6, the complete variable domain reads EPEVTQTPSHQVTQMGQEVILRCVPISNHLYFYWYRQILGQKVEFLVSFYNNEISEKSEIFDDQFSVERPDGSNFTLKIRSTKLEDSAMYFCASRMGRSNSPLHFGNGTRLTVT.

The V gene is TRBV5-4, the J gene TRBJ2-7; TCRdb returns TRBD2, unconfirmable since there is no DNA. The CDR3 is 15 residues long. Germline values: CDR1 SGHNT, CDR2 YYREEE (reference sequence). CDR3 sequence reads: CASSLDRGFTYEQYF. Based on the CDR3 plus reference TRBV5-4 and TRBJ2-7, the full variable domain is ETGVTQSPTHLIKTRGQQVTLRCSSQSGHNTVSWYQQALGQGPQFIFQYYREEENGRGNFPPRFSGLQFPNYSSELNVNALELDDSALYLCASSLDRGFTYEQYFGPGTRLTVT.

This chain uses TRBV7-6 with TRBJ1-1; TCRdb designates TRBD1, a call that cannot be tested without DNA. CDR3 length equals 18 residues. CDR1 is SGHVS and CDR2 is FNYEAQ in the germline V gene. CDR3 sequence: CASSLVPGRSFSNTEAFF. Combining the CDR3 with reference TRBV7-6 and TRBJ1-1 gives the whole variable domain GAGVSQSPRYKVTKRGQDVALRCDPISGHVSLYWYRQALGQGPEFLTYFNYEAQQDKSGLPNDRFSAERPEGSISTLTIQRTEQRDSAMYRCASSLVPGRSFSNTEAFFGQGTRLTVV.

The chain links TRBV10-3 to TRBJ2-2. The CDR3 sequence is 13 residues long. Germline V gene sequence: CDR1 ENHRY, CDR2 SYGVKD. The CDR3 is CAISGSLTGELFF.

V gene TRBV7-2 combines with J gene TRBJ2-1; TCRdb indicates TRBD1, and absent DNA this call remains unverified. This CDR3 region has 17 residues. Germline V gene lookup returns CDR1 SGHTA and CDR2 FQGNSA. CDR3 residues: CASSRGVSGTRYNEQFF.

The chain recombines TRBV10-3 with TRBJ2-5. Germline CDR1 is ENHRY and CDR2 is SYGVKD. The CDR3 is made up of 17 amino acids. The CDR3 loop reads CAISELVGMGRQETQYF.

This chain connects TRBV7-2 to TRBJ2-1; TCRdb gives TRBD2 as the D gene, but with no DNA this cannot be confirmed. The CDR3 extends over 14 amino acids. Germline V gene data show CDR1 as SGHTA and CDR2 as FQGNSA. The CDR3 loop reads CASSRERLNNEQFF.

This sequence joins TRBV5-1 and TRBJ2-2; lacking DNA, the TRBD1 call made by TCRdb goes unchecked. Germline lookup yields CDR1 SGHRS and CDR2 YFSETQ. This CDR3 is built from 17 residues. The chain's CDR3 is CASSLPPQGGSTGELFF.

The rearrangement joins TRBV7-9 to TRBJ2-1; TCRdb's D call, TRBD2, is unchecked because there is no DNA. This CDR3 comprises 14 residues. Germline CDR1 is SEHNR and CDR2 is FQNEAQ (reference sequence). The CDR3 protein is CASSLEGQFNEQFF.

The V gene is TRBV24-1, the J gene TRBJ2-1; TCRdb names TRBD1, which stays unverified in the absence of DNA. In germline, CDR1 is KGHDR, CDR2 SFDVKD. The CDR3 runs to 18 residues. The CDR3 protein is CATSDLPGRTGSTNEQFF.